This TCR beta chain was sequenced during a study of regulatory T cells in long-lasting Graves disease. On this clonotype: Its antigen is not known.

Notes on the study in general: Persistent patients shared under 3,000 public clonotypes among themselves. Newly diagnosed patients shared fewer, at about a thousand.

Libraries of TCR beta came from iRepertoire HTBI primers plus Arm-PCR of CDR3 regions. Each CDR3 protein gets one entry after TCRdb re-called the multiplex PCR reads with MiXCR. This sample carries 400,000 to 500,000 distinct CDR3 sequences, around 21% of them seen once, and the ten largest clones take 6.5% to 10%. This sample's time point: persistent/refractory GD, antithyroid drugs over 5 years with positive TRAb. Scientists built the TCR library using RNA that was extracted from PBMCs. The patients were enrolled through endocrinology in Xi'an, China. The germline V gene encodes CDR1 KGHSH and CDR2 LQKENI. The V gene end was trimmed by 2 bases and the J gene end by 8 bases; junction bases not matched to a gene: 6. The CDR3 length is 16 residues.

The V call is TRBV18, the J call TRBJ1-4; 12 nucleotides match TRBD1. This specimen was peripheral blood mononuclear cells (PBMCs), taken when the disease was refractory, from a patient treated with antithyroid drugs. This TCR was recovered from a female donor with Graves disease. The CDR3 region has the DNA TGTGCCAGCTCACCAGCGGGACAGGGGGCCAGCGAAAAACTGTTTTTT. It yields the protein CASSPAGQGASEKLFF.